Each of the 6 T cell receptor beta chains below was sequenced from the same sample in a study of T cells in Graves' hyperthyroidism and ophthalmopathy. Amplification yielded TCR beta CDR3 regions, with RNA transcripts as the source. The HTBI set primed first-round TCR CDR3 RT-PCR. TCRdb redid the calling of the multiplex PCR reads with MiXCR, one entry per CDR3 protein. This sample carries fewer than 350,000 distinct CDR3 sequences, roughly 20% of them seen once, and the ten largest clones take around 15%. The source material was blood. The receptor set was obtained from a woman aged 35 to 49 with Graves' ophthalmopathy.

This clonotype was detected ten times or more. J is TRBJ1-1 and V is TRBV5-6; 7 bases are a match to TRBD1. CDR1 is SGHDT and CDR2 is YYEEEE in the germline V gene. There are 15 residues in the CDR3. Losses at the gene ends were 4 bases for V and 0 bases for J; bases not matched to a gene: 6. The CDR3 nucleotides read TGTGCCAGCAGCACCTACAGGGGCTTGAACACTGAAGCTTTCTTT. Its translation is CASSTYRGLNTEAFF.

This clonotype has a count of ten or more. The chain employs TRBV2 and TRBJ2-7; D gene unclear. Deletions cut 6 bases from V and 4 bases from J, with 10 bases between. The germline V gene has CDR1 SNHLY and CDR2 FYNNEI. The CDR3 is 12 residues long. DNA for the CDR3: TGTGCCAGCAGAGCCTCGGGTTACGAGCAGTACTTC. Translating it yields CASRASGYEQYF. Full variable domain (outside the CDR3, taken from reference TRBV2 and TRBJ2-7): EPEVTQTPSHQVTQMGQEVILRCVPISNHLYFYWYRQILGQKVEFLVSFYNNEISEKSEIFDDQFSVERPDGSNFTLKIRSTKLEDSAMYFCASRASGYEQYFGPGTRLTVT.

This clonotype was seen ten or more times. The chain recombines TRBV11-1 with TRBJ2-2; tentatively, D is TRBD1 (5 bases). The CDR3 consists of 14 residues. V dropped 1 base and J dropped 6 bases, with 9 bases sitting between them. From germline, CDR1 is SGHAT and CDR2 FQDESV (reference sequence). The CDR3 sequence: CASSLEPRAGELFF. In DNA form, the CDR3 reads TGTGCCAGCAGCTTAGAGCCCAGGGCCGGGGAGCTGTTTTTT.

This clonotype was seen repeatedly, ten times or more. The chain carries TRBV5-8 and TRBJ2-5, with D unclear. This CDR3 is built from 13 residues. Germline V gene sequence: CDR1 SGHTS, CDR2 YDEGEE. V was pared by 1 base and J by 2 bases, with 6 bases between. The chain's CDR3 is CASSLLKQETQYF. In DNA form, the CDR3 reads TGTGCCAGCAGCTTGTTAAAACAAGAGACCCAGTACTTC.

This clonotype was seen many times. The chain employs TRBV5-4 and TRBJ1-3; maybe TRBD1 (5 bases). The CDR3 covers 19 residues. V lost 0 bases, J lost 7 bases, and 26 bases lay in between. The V gene's germline CDR1 is SGHNT and CDR2 YYREEE (reference sequence). DNA for the CDR3: TGTGCCAGCAGCTTGGGCCCCCGGGGCCGAGCCTCGCAAGGGAACACCATATATTTT. Amino acids: CASSLGPRGRASQGNTIYF.

This clonotype was seen a handful of times. V and J are TRBV27 and TRBJ2-2; 7 positions match TRBD1. The germline gives CDR1 MNHEY, CDR2 SMNVEV (reference sequence). V gave up 3 bases and J gave up 7 bases; unmatched junction bases: 5. The CDR3 has 14 residues. The CDR3 sequence: CASSFKTGFGELFF. As DNA, the CDR3 is TGTGCCAGCAGTTTCAAGACAGGGTTCGGGGAGCTGTTTTTT.